This passage covers 30 T cell receptor beta chains from one sample sequenced in a study of blood T cell repertoires in COVID-19. Profiling relied on immunoSEQ multiplex PCR, and the TCRdb table lists in-frame clones only, not all of them. The table includes some 180,000 clones, under 95% detected once. Input material: peripheral blood. These receptors all come from a man aged 18 to 29 with COVID-19, enrolled during active disease.

This chain links TRBV3-1 (or the pseudogene TRBV3-2) with TRBJ1-3; TRBD1 might be the D (6 bases). The CDR3 consists of 20 residues. Germline loops: CDR1 LGHDT, CDR2 YNNKEL (reference sequence). Trimming took off 4 bases at V and 7 bases at J, with 32 bases between the two ends. In DNA form, the CDR3 reads TGTGCCAGCAGCCCAAAAGACCCCAGGGGCGCGCCGATCAAAGGTAACACCATATATTTT. It is translated as CASSPKDPRGAPIKGNTIYF.

The chain recombines TRBV13 with TRBJ1-4; the D gene is possibly TRBD1 (5 bases). Germline CDR1 and CDR2: PRHDT and FYEKMQ (reference sequence). V was shortened by 2 bases and J by 6 bases, with 13 bases between the two germline ends. CDR3 size: 15 residues. The CDR3 spells CASSLRRGGDEKLFF. The CDR3 DNA follows: TGTGCCAGCAGCTTAAGGAGGGGCGGGGATGAAAAACTGTTTTTT.

The genes are TRBV5-6 and TRBJ2-1; 8 positions agree with TRBD1. With V trimmed by 3 bases and J by 3 bases, 5 bases remained unmatched. Germline V gene data show CDR1 as SGHDT and CDR2 as YYEEEE. The CDR3 consists of 15 residues. The CDR3 nucleotides read TGTGCCAGCAGCTCGGACAGGGCGAACTACAATGAGCAGTTCTTC. Translated: CASSSDRANYNEQFF.

V gene TRBV6-5 combines with J gene TRBJ2-7; D possibly corresponds to TRBD2 (5 bases). The ends were cut back, 7 bases at V and 4 bases at J, with 11 bases in the middle. The germline V gene has CDR1 MNHEY and CDR2 SVGAGI. There are 12 residues in the CDR3. The CDR3 spells CASNQLVYEQYF. Here the CDR3 DNA reads TGTGCCAGCAATCAACTAGTTTACGAGCAGTACTTC.

The chain employs TRBV3-1 (or the pseudogene TRBV3-2) and TRBJ2-5; TRBD2 aligns across 9 bases. J lost 5 bases, V lost 2 bases, and 9 bases had no gene match. Germline V gives CDR1 LGHDT, CDR2 YNNKEL (reference sequence). CDR3 size: 16 residues. The CDR3 protein is CASSQIGGRVGETQYF. CDR3 bases: TGTGCCAGCAGCCAAATTGGCGGGAGGGTGGGGGAGACCCAGTACTTC.

This chain connects TRBV7-6 to TRBJ2-1; D is perhaps TRBD2 (6 bases). V was shortened by 1 base and J by 0 bases, with 10 bases between the two germline ends. The germline V gene encodes CDR1 SGHVS and CDR2 FNYEAQ. The CDR3 contains 16 residues. The CDR3 coding sequence is TGTGCCAGCAGCTTAGTAGCGGTTAGCTCCTACAATGAGCAGTTCTTC. Protein: CASSLVAVSSYNEQFF.

The chain is built from TRBV6-4 and TRBJ1-1; 7 bases are a match to TRBD1. From germline, CDR1 is MRHNA and CDR2 SNTAGT. The CDR3 spans 12 residues. CDR3 protein: CAKTGCRTEAFF. The CDR3 nucleotides read TGTGCTAAGACAGGGTGTCGCACTGAAGCTTTCTTT.

This clone showed up just a few times. The CDR3 region has the DNA TGTGCCAGCAGTTTACGACATTATAGCAATCAGCCCCAGCATTTT. Protein product: CASSLRHYSNQPQHF. This chain uses TRBV28 with TRBJ1-5, with no clear D. V was clipped by 2 bases and J by 0 bases, with 8 bases between them. Germline V gene sequence: CDR1 MDHEN, CDR2 SYDVKM. This CDR3 has 15 residues.

The chain has TRBV19 and TRBJ1-5, with 9 bases fitting TRBD1. The germline V gene has CDR1 LNHDA and CDR2 SQIVND (reference sequence). This CDR3 contains 13 residues. The V and J ends lost 6 bases and 5 bases, in that order; junction bases with no gene match: 2. The DNA for the CDR3 is TGTGCCAGTAGAAGACAGGGGGATCAGCCCCAGCATTTT. Its protein is CASRRQGDQPQHF.

This chain links TRBV7-2 with TRBJ2-2; the match to TRBD2 covers 8 bases. The CDR3 is made up of 15 amino acids. Germline values: CDR1 SGHTA, CDR2 FQGNSA. The V segment lost 4 bases and the J segment 5 bases; nucleotides outside the gene matches: 6. The CDR3 loop is CASSSRVAGTGELFF. The CDR3 coding sequence is TGTGCCAGCAGCTCCAGGGTAGCGGGAACCGGGGAGCTGTTTTTT.

This chain links TRBV25-1 with TRBJ2-3, with a tentative D call TRBD2 (5 bases). CDR1 and CDR2 (germline): MGHDK, SYGVNS. The V and J ends lost 8 bases and 0 bases respectively, with 12 bases between them. The CDR3 contains 14 residues. The CDR3 bases are TGTGCCAGCGACCGGACGGGGAGCACAGATACGCAGTATTTT. Amino acids: CASDRTGSTDTQYF.

The gene calls are TRBV15 and TRBJ2-7; a weak D match, TRBD2 (5 bases). CDR1 LNHNV and CDR2 YYDKDF come from the germline V gene (reference sequence). This CDR3 has 13 residues. Trimming took off 1 base at V and 3 bases at J, with 7 bases between the two ends. The CDR3 DNA reads as TGTGCCACCAGCAGAGGGGAGAGCTACGAGCAGTACTTC. This gives the protein CATSRGESYEQYF. The full variable domain, with the rest looked up from reference TRBV15 and TRBJ2-7, is DAMVIQNPRYQVTQFGKPVTLSCSQTLNHNVMYWYQQKSSQAPKLLFHYYDKDFNNEADTPDNFQSRRPNTSFCFLDIRSPGLGDTAMYLCATSRGESYEQYFGPGTRLTVT.

V and J are TRBV14 and TRBJ2-1, with D perhaps TRBD1 (6 bases). With 6 bases removed from V and 0 bases from J, the gap between germline ends came to 12 bases. This CDR3 region has 15 residues. Germline V gives CDR1 SGHDN, CDR2 FVKESK. The CDR3 nucleotides are TGTGCCAGCAGTCCGGACAGTCGCTCCTACAATGAGCAGTTCTTC. Protein: CASSPDSRSYNEQFF.

J is TRBJ2-1 and V is TRBV11-3, with D uncertain. V was pared by 8 bases and J by 7 bases, with 12 bases between. Germline V lookup: CDR1 SGHNT, CDR2 YENEEA. The CDR3 covers 12 residues. The CDR3: CASSGVANEQFF. CDR3 DNA sequence: TGTGCCAGCTCCGGAGTGGCGAATGAGCAGTTCTTC. Supplemented by reference TRBV11-3 and TRBJ2-1, the full variable domain reads EAGVVQSPRYKIIEKKQPVAFWCNPISGHNTLYWYLQNLGQGPELLIRYENEEAVDDSQLPKDRFSAERLKGVDSTLKIQPAELGDSAVYLCASSGVANEQFFGPGTRLTVL.

The rearrangement links TRBV14 to TRBJ2-2; maybe TRBD2 (6 bases). Per germline, CDR1 SGHDN and CDR2 FVKESK. This CDR3 contains 14 residues. The ends were cut back, 5 bases at V and 4 bases at J, with 11 bases in the middle. The CDR3 here is CASSKRGFTGELFF. DNA for the CDR3: TGTGCCAGCAGCAAACGGGGGTTCACCGGGGAGCTGTTTTTT.

V gene TRBV19 combines with J gene TRBJ2-1; D may be TRBD2 (5 bases). From germline, CDR1 is LNHDA and CDR2 SQIVND (reference sequence). V lost 3 bases, J lost 5 bases, and 14 bases lay in between. This CDR3 has 15 residues. The CDR3, as DNA: TGTGCCAGTAGTATCGAACTAGTTTATAACAATGAGCAGTTCTTC. This encodes CASSIELVYNNEQFF. Combining the CDR3 with reference TRBV19 and TRBJ2-1 gives the whole variable domain DGGITQSPKYLFRKEGQNVTLSCEQNLNHDAMYWYRQDPGQGLRLIYYSQIVNDFQKGDIAEGYSVSREKKESFPLTVTSAQKNPTAFYLCASSIELVYNNEQFFGPGTRLTVL.

The DNA of the CDR3 is TGTGCCACCAGCAGAGATCGGGGAAAACAGCCCCAGCATTTT. Encoded protein: CATSRDRGKQPQHF. The chain combines TRBV15 with TRBJ1-5; D call uncertain. CDR3 length equals 14 residues. The V gene lost 0 bases and the J gene lost 7 bases, with 10 bases spanning the gap. The germline V gene has CDR1 LNHNV and CDR2 YYDKDF (reference sequence).

The rearrangement uses TRBV19 and TRBJ2-7; D might be TRBD2 (5 bases). V was clipped by 1 base and J by 0 bases, with 10 bases between them. The germline gives CDR1 LNHDA, CDR2 SQIVND (reference sequence). This CDR3 has 15 amino acids. The CDR3 reads CASSIGSSDSYEQYF. In DNA, the CDR3 is TGTGCCAGTAGTATAGGTAGTAGCGACTCCTACGAGCAGTACTTC. The full variable domain, with the rest looked up from reference TRBV19 and TRBJ2-7, is DGGITQSPKYLFRKEGQNVTLSCEQNLNHDAMYWYRQDPGQGLRLIYYSQIVNDFQKGDIAEGYSVSREKKESFPLTVTSAQKNPTAFYLCASSIGSSDSYEQYFGPGTRLTVT.

The CDR3 nucleotides are TGTGCCAGTAGCAGACTAGCGGGAGGGGCAACCTACAATGAGCAGTTCTTC. It encodes CASSRLAGGATYNEQFF. The chain combines TRBV19 with TRBJ2-1, with TRBD2 identical over 14 bases. V lost 6 bases and J lost 2; bases outside the gene matches: 6. Germline CDR1 reads LNHDA; CDR2 reads SQIVND (reference sequence). The CDR3 has 17 amino acids.

In this sample, this clone turned up once. The J gene is TRBJ2-7, the V gene TRBV7-8; the match to TRBD2 covers 7 bases. The CDR3 is 13 residues long. Germline V lookup: CDR1 SGHVS, CDR2 FQNEAQ. With V trimmed by 4 bases and J by 4 bases, 4 bases remained unmatched. The CDR3 DNA sequence: TGTGCCAGCAGCTCCAGGGAGGGTTACGAGCAGTACTTC. This encodes CASSSREGYEQYF.

The chain has TRBV28 and TRBJ1-1, with TRBD1 as a possible D gene (5 bases). The CDR3 runs 14 residues. Germline CDR1 and CDR2: MDHEN and SYDVKM. Trimming took off 7 bases at V and 3 bases at J, with 15 bases between the two ends. CDR3 residues: CASTQKGSDTEAFF. For the CDR3, the DNA is TGTGCCAGCACCCAAAAGGGGTCGGACACTGAAGCTTTCTTT.

This sequence joins TRBV5-4 and TRBJ2-3; 9 bases align to TRBD2. V shed 0 bases, J shed 0 bases, and the junction held 5 bases outside the gene matches. The CDR3 loop spans 17 amino acids. The germline gives CDR1 SGHNT, CDR2 YYREEE (reference sequence). The CDR3 spells CASSLEPTSGSTDTQYF. In DNA, the CDR3 is TGTGCCAGCAGCTTGGAGCCGACTAGCGGTAGCACAGATACGCAGTATTTT.

The rearrangement joins TRBV7-9 to TRBJ2-7, with 10 positions matching TRBD1. Germline V gene lookup returns CDR1 SEHNR and CDR2 FQNEAQ (reference sequence). V gave up 3 bases and J gave up 2 bases; unmatched junction bases: 7. The CDR3 is 16 amino acids. CDR3 amino acids: CASSLGTGASPYEQYF. CDR3 DNA sequence: TGTGCCAGCAGCTTGGGGACAGGGGCCTCACCCTACGAGCAGTACTTC.

This chain connects TRBV30 to TRBJ2-5; D is unresolved. Germline lookup yields CDR1 GTSNPN and CDR2 SVGIG (reference sequence). The CDR3 consists of 16 residues. V lost 0 bases, J lost 5 bases, and 19 bases lay in between. The CDR3 is CAWSVRRTTRLETQYF. CDR3 in DNA: TGTGCCTGGAGTGTACGGAGAACCACAAGGTTGGAGACCCAGTACTTC.

This CDR3 is CASSARHGTGLRGYTF. The CDR3 region has the DNA TGTGCCAGCAGCGCCCGACACGGGACAGGCCTTAGGGGCTACACCTTC. The genes are TRBV9 and TRBJ1-2; 8 bases map to TRBD1. Germline V lookup: CDR1 SGDLS, CDR2 YYNGEE. V gave up 3 bases and J gave up 8 bases; unmatched junction bases: 15. This CDR3 has 16 amino acids.

This clone was seen a single time. The chain employs TRBV27 and TRBJ2-1; D possibly corresponds to TRBD2 (6 bases). The CDR3 is 16 amino acids. Germline V lookup: CDR1 MNHEY, CDR2 SMNVEV (reference sequence). Between the trimmed V and J ends, which lost 5 bases and 5 bases, there was a span of 19 bases. The CDR3 DNA reads TGTGCCAGCAGTGAGATACGGGAGATTCGGCACAATGAGCAGTTCTTC. It translates to CASSEIREIRHNEQFF.

This sequence joins TRBV9 and TRBJ1-1; D may be TRBD1 (6 bases). This CDR3 has 14 residues. Per germline, CDR1 SGDLS and CDR2 YYNGEE. V was clipped by 3 bases and J by 0 bases, with 9 bases between them. For the CDR3, the DNA is TGTGCCAGCAGCGCAGGGGCCATGAACACTGAAGCTTTCTTT. Translating it yields CASSAGAMNTEAFF.

The CDR3 coding sequence is TGTGCCAGCAGCTTAGAGATGGACAGGGCGAACACTGAAGCTTTCTTT. This gives the protein CASSLEMDRANTEAFF. This chain joins TRBV7-2 and TRBJ1-1; 8 bases map to TRBD1. In germline, CDR1 is SGHTA, CDR2 FQGNSA. The length of the CDR3 is 16 residues. The trim removed 1 base at V and 1 base at J, leaving 5 bases unmatched.

This chain connects TRBV7-9 to TRBJ2-1, with D possibly matching TRBD2 (5 bases). The germline V gene encodes CDR1 SEHNR and CDR2 FQNEAQ (reference sequence). V was trimmed by 5 bases and J by 4 bases, leaving 18 bases between them. The CDR3 length is 16 residues. CDR3 in amino acids: CASSRGRTSAYNEQFF. DNA of the CDR3: TGTGCCAGCAGCCGCGGCCGGACTTCAGCATACAATGAGCAGTTCTTC.

Of note for this clone: At one of its ends the junction is not consistent with the germline gene, which may arise from a read error. J is TRBJ1-2 and V is TRBV6-1; D call uncertain. Germline V gives CDR1 MNHNS, CDR2 SASEGT. This CDR3 has 13 residues. The CDR3 here is CASREEPNYGYTF. DNA of the CDR3: TGTGCCAGCAGAGAAGAGCCTAACTATGGCTACACCTTC.